The 7 T cell receptor beta chains listed next were all sequenced from one sample in a study of T cell clonality in common variable immunodeficiency. The repertoire was sequenced with immunoSEQ multiplex PCR; TCRdb's copy has only in-frame clones and lacks some. Altogether about 55,000 clones were found in the sample, and no singletons occur. The source material was peripheral blood mononuclear cells. These receptors were taken from a person aged 18 to 70 in good health.

This clone was counted many times. Coverage ceases 3 residues before the CDR3 finishes, and the germline J gene fills in the end. The chain couples TRBV19 to TRBJ1-1; D perhaps matches TRBD1 (6 bases). V lost 5 bases, J lost 6 bases, and 13 bases lay in between. The CDR3 spans 13 residues. CDR1 is LNHDA and CDR2 is SQIVND in the germline V gene (reference sequence). The part of the CDR3 DNA that was read is TGTGCCAGTAGTGAACAGGGACTATCTGAA. Protein: CASSEQGLSE. The whole CDR3 sequence is CASSEQGLSEAFF.

This clone was counted many times. The read ends 3 residues early relative to the CDR3; the germline J gene fills the gap. The chain recombines TRBV20-1 with TRBJ2-5; 7 nucleotides align to TRBD2. Looked up from germline, CDR1 is DFQATT and CDR2 is SNEGSKA (reference sequence). This CDR3 contains 15 residues. The V and J ends lost 5 bases and 2 bases, in that order; junction bases with no gene match: 11. The DNA read from the CDR3 is TGCAGTGCTGGGGGGGACTTAGCGGATCAAGAGACC. It yields the protein CSAGGDLADQET. The CDR3 reads in full as CSAGGDLADQETQYF.

This clone has ten or more counts. The missing CDR3 end, 3 residues past where the read stops, is filled in from the germline J gene. The rearrangement links TRBV29-1 to TRBJ2-1; no clear D gene. The CDR3 has 13 residues. CDR1 SQVTM and CDR2 ANQGSEA come from the germline V gene. V was clipped by 2 bases and J by 9 bases, with 14 bases between them. The DNA read from the CDR3 is TGCAGCGTTGAATATATCGGTATTGGTGAG. Encoded protein: CSVEYIGIGE. The CDR3 reads in full as CSVEYIGIGEQFF.

This clone occurred many times. The read ends 3 residues shy of where the CDR3 ends; the end is completed using the germline J gene. This rearrangement joins TRBV5-4 to TRBJ1-2; 9 bases match TRBD1. Looked up from germline, CDR1 is SGHNT and CDR2 is YYREEE (reference sequence). Losses at the gene ends were 4 bases for V and 1 base for J; bases not matched to a gene: 5. CDR3 length: 15 residues. The CDR3 bases that were read are TGTGCCAGCAGCCACCCGGGACAGGGTAACTATGGC. This translates into CASSHPGQGNYG. The entire CDR3 protein reads CASSHPGQGNYGYTF.

As for this clone: The read stops 3 residues short of the end of the CDR3; the missing end is completed from the germline J gene. The chain is built from TRBV19 and TRBJ2-3; weak D call: TRBD2 (5 bases). CDR1 and CDR2 from the germline V gene are LNHDA and SQIVND (reference sequence). This CDR3 contains 15 residues. The CDR3 here is CASSIALDLNQPQYF. Partial CDR3 DNA: TGTGCCAGTAGTATCGCACTAGACCTCAATCAGCCG. Full variable domain (missing parts from reference TRBV19 and TRBJ2-3): DGGITQSPKYLFRKEGQNVTLSCEQNLNHDAMYWYRQDPGQGLRLIYYSQIVNDFQKGDIAEGYSVSREKKESFPLTVTSAQKNPTAFYLCASSIALDLNQPQYFGPGTRLTVL.

The sample holds many counts of this clone. The read comes to an end 3 residues before the CDR3 does, leaving the germline J gene to fill in the end. The chain carries TRBV5-5 and TRBJ1-2; 12 bases map to TRBD1. Germline V CDR1 and CDR2: SGHKS, YYEKEE (reference sequence). The CDR3 consists of 15 residues. The V gene end was trimmed by 4 bases and the J gene end by 5 bases; junction bases not matched to a gene: 6. The part of the CDR3 DNA that was read is TGTGCCAGCAGCCCCGGGACAGGGGGCCGATATGGC. Translated, it gives CASSPGTGGRYG. The complete CDR3 reads CASSPGTGGRYGYTF.

This clone was detected ten times or more. The read is 3 residues too short to cover the CDR3 end, so that end is filled in from the germline J gene. V and J are TRBV6-1 and TRBJ2-3; D is perhaps TRBD2 (7 bases). Germline V gives CDR1 MNHNS, CDR2 SASEGT. The CDR3 has 18 amino acids. V gave up 2 bases and J gave up 0 bases, with 18 bases separating them. The CDR3 sequence is CASSEPAGAERSTDTQYF. Incomplete CDR3 DNA: TGTGCCAGCAGTGAACCGGCGGGGGCTGAACGGAGCACAGATACG.